This is a list of T cell receptor beta chains from one sample in a study of T cells in Graves' hyperthyroidism and ophthalmopathy. TCRdb reanalysed the multiplex PCR reads using MiXCR and keeps one entry per CDR3 protein. The sample has around 210,000 distinct CDR3 sequences; about a sixth are singletons. Sequencing used blood. Every receptor here comes from a woman between 50 and 59 years old with Graves' hyperthyroidism. CDR3s include the opening cysteine and the closing phenylalanine or tryptophan. The order of the fields is clone size, J gene, D gene, V gene, CDR3 DNA, CDR3 protein. The D gene is left open where the match is weak. Size is omitted from some rows. Given values are once, few, many or a class for expanded clones.

. TRBJ2-2 TRBD2 TRBV9 TGTGCCAGCAGGACCGGGACTAGCGGGAAGAGGAACACCGGGGAGCTGTTTTTT CASRTGTSGKRNTGELFF
many TRBJ2-7 . TRBV15 TGTGCCACCAGCACAGGACCGGTGCGCGAGCAGTACTTC CATSTGPVREQYF
many TRBJ1-1 . TRBV18 TGTGCCAGCTCACCACGAGCAGTAAACACTGAAGCTTTCTTT CASSPRAVNTEAFF
. TRBJ2-1 . TRBV20-1 TGCAGTGCTTCCCACGGCGCAGGGGAAAATGAGCAGTTCTTC CSASHGAGENEQFF
many TRBJ2-2 . TRBV20-1 TGCAGTGCAGCCGGGGTGCAGACGAACACCGGGGAGCTGTTTTTT CSAAGVQTNTGELFF
. TRBJ1-5 . TRBV7-3 TGTGCCAGCAGCTTAATAGTCAGGGGAAATCAGCCCCAGCATTTT CASSLIVRGNQPQHF
. TRBJ1-2 . TRBV16 TGTGCCAGCAGCCAATCCACAGTGCCCATTAACTATGGCTACACCTTC CASSQSTVPINYGYTF
few TRBJ1-2 . TRBV13 TGTGCCAGCAGCTTAGGCTCGCGGCTGCGGGGCTACACCTTC CASSLGSRLRGYTF
many TRBJ1-5 TRBD1 TRBV11-2 TGTGCCAGCAGCATATCGACAGGGGGTCAGCCCCAGCATTTT CASSISTGGQPQHF
many TRBJ2-7 TRBD2 TRBV10-1 TGCGCCAGCAGTGAGACTAGCGGGGCCTACGAGCAGTACTTC CASSETSGAYEQYF
. TRBJ2-2 . TRBV30 TGTGCCGGTTGGACCTCGAACACCGGGGAGCTGTTTTTT CAGWTSNTGELFF
many TRBJ2-7 TRBD2 TRBV4-2 TGTGCCAGCAGCCATCGGACTAGCGGGGGGCACTACGAGCAGTACTTC CASSHRTSGGHYEQYF
once TRBJ1-2 . TRBV20-1 TGCAGTGCTATACCGACAGCTAACTATGGCTACACCTTC CSAIPTANYGYTF
. TRBJ1-2 TRBD1 TRBV6-1 TGTGCCAGCAGAACGCTCGGGACAGACGCTCGCGGCTACACCTTC CASRTLGTDARGYTF
many TRBJ1-1 . TRBV5-1 TGCGCCAGCGCTGGGGGGGTAATGAACACTGAAGCTTTCTTT CASAGGVMNTEAFF
many TRBJ2-3 . TRBV9 TGTGCCAGCAGCGTAGCGGGGAGCACAGATACGCAGTATTTT CASSVAGSTDTQYF
. TRBJ2-7 TRBD2 TRBV6-1 TGTGCCAGCAGTACCTTAGCGGGAGTACTGGGGGTCTACGAGCAGTACTTC CASSTLAGVLGVYEQYF
many TRBJ2-1 . TRBV19 TGTGCCAGTAGTATGATGAGAATAAGGGGAGAGCAGTTCTTC CASSMMRIRGEQFF
many TRBJ2-1 . TRBV20-1 TGCAGTTCCGGGACCGCTGCCTACAATGAGCAGTTCTTC CSSGTAAYNEQFF
few TRBJ1-2 . TRBV19 TGTGCCAGTAGGTCCCTGAACTATGGCTACACCTTC CASRSLNYGYTF
many TRBJ2-1 . TRBV12-3/TRBV12-4 TGTGCCAGCAGTTTTTTAGCGGACTCCTACAATGAGCAGTTCTTC CASSFLADSYNEQFF
many TRBJ2-5 . TRBV20-1 TGCAGTGCTAGCCCCGACTACCGACAAGAGACCCAGTACTTC CSASPDYRQETQYF
. TRBJ2-1 TRBD1 TRBV5-1 TGCGCCAGCAGCGGGGGACAGGGGCAATACAATGAGCAGTTCTTC CASSGGQGQYNEQFF
. TRBJ1-5 TRBD1 TRBV6-1 TGTGCCAGCAGCTCGGGACAGGGGGGTCAGCCCCAGCATTTT CASSSGQGGQPQHF